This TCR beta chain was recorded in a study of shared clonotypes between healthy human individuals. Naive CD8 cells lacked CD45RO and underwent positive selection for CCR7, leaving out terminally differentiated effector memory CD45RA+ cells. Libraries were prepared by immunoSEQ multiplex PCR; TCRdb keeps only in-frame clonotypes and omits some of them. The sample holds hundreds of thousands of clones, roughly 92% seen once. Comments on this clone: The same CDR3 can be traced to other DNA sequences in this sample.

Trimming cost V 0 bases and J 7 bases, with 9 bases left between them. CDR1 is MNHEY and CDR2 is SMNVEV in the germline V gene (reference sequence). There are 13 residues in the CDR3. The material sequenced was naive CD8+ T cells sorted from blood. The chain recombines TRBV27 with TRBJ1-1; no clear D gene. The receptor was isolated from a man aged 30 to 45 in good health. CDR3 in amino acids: CASSLSRRNEAFF. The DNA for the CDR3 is TGTGCCAGCAGTTTATCGCGTCGCAATGAAGCTTTCTTT.